These T cell receptor beta chains were read from a single sample in a study of Ad26.COV2.S vaccination and SARS-CoV-2 variants. Clones were sequenced by immunoSEQ multiplex PCR, and TCRdb holds only the in-frame ones, with some missing. This repertoire shows 300,000 to 350,000 clones, around 84% found once; its top ten account for more than 1.5%. The sample in question was peripheral blood, obtained in a trial of Ad26.COV2.S vaccine versus placebo. The receptors were sampled from a person between 18 and 59 years old who received the Ad26.COV2.S COVID-19 vaccine or a placebo. Each CDR3 is given with its conserved first and last residue. D genes are given only for firm matches. Size is stated for part of the rows, as once, few or many counts, or as a class when the clone is expanded.

TRBD1 NA TRBJ2-7 TRBV19 CASSTGQAGSYEQYF TGTGCCAGTAGTACTGGACAGGCGGGCTCGTACGAGCAGTACTTC
TRBD1 NA TRBJ2-2 TRBV19 CASDDRGDTGELFF TGTGCCAGTGATGACAGGGGGGACACCGGGGAGCTGTTTTTT
NA NA TRBJ1-1 TRBV6-1 CASSEVSARGRGAFF TGTGCCAGCAGTGAAGTCTCCGCCCGGGGGCGCGGTGCTTTCTTT
NA NA TRBJ1-2 TRBV4-2 CASSQRYQSYGYTF TGTGCCAGCAGCCAAAGATACCAGAGCTATGGCTACACCTTC
TRBD1 NA TRBJ1-3 TRBV5-6 CASSFPGTGSGNTIYF TGTGCCAGCTCCTTCCCTGGGACAGGGTCTGGAAACACCATATATTTT
TRBD1 NA TRBJ2-1 TRBV24-1 CATSDSQGADNEQFF TGTGCCACCAGTGACTCCCAGGGGGCAGACAATGAGCAGTTCTTC
TRBD1 NA TRBJ1-6 TRBV3-1/TRBV3-2 CASSLTGVNSPLHF TGTGCCAGCAGCTTAACAGGGGTAAATTCACCCCTCCACTTT
NA NA TRBJ2-2 TRBV6-2/TRBV6-3 CASSWTVNTGELFF TGTGCCAGCAGTTGGACTGTTAACACCGGGGAGCTGTTTTTT
TRBD1 NA TRBJ2-7 TRBV19 CASSIRRQGAYEQYF TGTGCCAGTAGTATCCGGAGACAGGGGGCCTACGAGCAGTACTTC
TRBD1 NA TRBJ1-2 TRBV10-3 CAIRPTGTGGLGYTF TGTGCCATCAGACCCACCGGGACAGGGGGCTTAGGCTACACCTTC
NA NA TRBJ2-5 TRBV5-1 CASSFGGAGEETQYF TGCGCCAGCAGCTTTGGAGGGGCTGGGGAAGAGACCCAGTACTTC
TRBD1 once TRBJ1-1 TRBV3-1/TRBV3-2 CASSPRTGIAFF TGTGCCAGCAGCCCACGGACAGGAATAGCTTTCTTT
NA once TRBJ2-5 TRBV7-9 CASGFGNQRQETQYF TGTGCCAGCGGGTTCGGCAACCAGAGGCAAGAGACCCAGTACTTC
NA NA TRBJ1-3 TRBV20-1 CSASSADRNTIYF TGCAGTGCTAGTAGCGCAGATCGAAACACCATATATTTT
NA NA TRBJ2-2 TRBV18 CASSQIRGTGELFF TGTGCCAGCTCACAAATACGGGGTACCGGGGAGCTGTTTTTT
TRBD2 few TRBJ2-3 TRBV19 CASSWASGGSDTQYF TGTGCCAGTAGTTGGGCTAGCGGGGGATCAGATACGCAGTATTTT
NA NA TRBJ2-3 TRBV15 CATSRDSQGPTDTQYF TGTGCCACCAGCAGGGACAGTCAAGGGCCCACAGATACGCAGTATTTT
NA NA TRBJ1-3 TRBV19 CASSVEGATKTGNTIYF TGTGCCAGTAGCGTAGAAGGAGCCACCAAGACTGGAAACACCATATATTTT
TRBD1 NA TRBJ2-2 TRBV4-3 CASSQVRTGQFTGELFF TGCGCCAGCAGCCAAGTTCGGACAGGCCAGTTCACCGGGGAGCTGTTTTTT
TRBD1 once TRBJ1-1 TRBV5-1 CASSRDRDTEAFF TGCGCCAGCAGTAGAGACAGGGACACTGAAGCTTTCTTT
TRBD1 NA TRBJ2-2 TRBV6-5 CASLRGTADTGELFF TGTGCCAGCCTTAGAGGGACAGCAGACACCGGGGAGCTGTTTTTT
TRBD2 few TRBJ2-7 TRBV2 CASPRLAGGPGSYEQYF TGTGCCAGCCCCCGGCTAGCGGGGGGGCCGGGCTCCTACGAGCAGTACTTC
NA NA TRBJ1-6 TRBV5-1 CASSPSPRASYNSPLHF TGCGCCAGCAGCCCCTCTCCAAGGGCATCCTATAATTCACCCCTCCACTTT
TRBD1 NA TRBJ1-5 TRBV15 CATSRLQGVGAQHF TGTGCCACCAGCAGGCTACAGGGGGTTGGGGCCCAGCATTTT
TRBD1 NA TRBJ1-2 TRBV29-1 CSAGQGESYGYTF TGCAGCGCGGGACAGGGCGAGTCCTATGGCTACACCTTC
NA NA TRBJ2-7 TRBV6-1 CASSDQGSYEQYF TGTGCCAGCAGTGACCAGGGATCCTACGAGCAGTACTTC